The next 25 T cell receptor beta chains were all read from a single sample in a study of blood T cell repertoires in COVID-19. The repertoire was sequenced with immunoSEQ multiplex PCR; TCRdb's copy has only in-frame clones and lacks some. The sample lists fewer than 450,000 clones; roughly 88% were seen once. The sample consisted of PBMCs or T cells enriched from blood (not recorded which). The receptor set was obtained from a man younger than 35 who had recovered from COVID-19.

In regard to this clone: The same CDR3 is also encoded by other DNA sequences in this sample. This chain links TRBV3-1 (or the pseudogene TRBV3-2) with TRBJ2-3; 8 positions match TRBD1. The germline V gene encodes CDR1 LGHDT and CDR2 YNNKEL (reference sequence). There are 15 residues in the CDR3. V lost 1 base, J lost 0 bases, and 0 bases stayed unmatched. The CDR3 sequence is CASSQAGGSTDTQYF. The DNA of the CDR3 is TGTGCCAGCAGCCAAGCAGGGGGCAGCACAGATACGCAGTATTTT.

The V call is TRBV2, the J call TRBJ2-3, with D maybe TRBD2 (6 bases). In germline, CDR1 is SNHLY, CDR2 FYNNEI. This CDR3 has 14 residues. The V and J ends lost 10 bases and 4 bases respectively, with 18 bases between them. CDR3 loop: CATADGSSADTQYF. The CDR3 DNA reads as TGTGCCACGGCTGACGGGAGTTCCGCAGATACGCAGTATTTT.

The chain employs TRBV7-8 and TRBJ2-7; TRBD2 matches at 7 bases. Unmatched junction bases numbered 9, after V lost 1 base and J lost 3 bases. Germline CDR1 reads SGHVS; CDR2 reads FQNEAQ. The CDR3 is 16 residues long. In DNA form, the CDR3 reads TGTGCCAGCAGCTTAGGGTTTTGGAGCGGGGACTACGAGCAGTACTTC. This sequence encodes CASSLGFWSGDYEQYF.

The V gene is TRBV3-1 (or the pseudogene TRBV3-2), the J gene TRBJ1-6; 7 bases match TRBD1. This CDR3 is built from 13 residues. Germline assignment: CDR1 LGHDT and CDR2 YNNKEL (reference sequence). The junction had 3 bases not matched to a gene; V was cut back by 2 bases and J by 11 bases. CDR3 nucleotide sequence: TGTGCCAGCAGCCAAAGACAGGGAGCACCCCTCCACTTT. Translated: CASSQRQGAPLHF.

The rearrangement joins TRBV10-1 to TRBJ2-5, with TRBD2 as a possible D gene (6 bases). Between the trimmed V and J ends, which lost 1 base and 0 bases, there was a span of 12 bases. The germline CDR1 and CDR2 sequences are WNHNN and SYGVQD (reference sequence). CDR3 length: 16 amino acids. CDR3 region: CASSEFGSGNQETQYF. CDR3 DNA: TGCGCCAGCAGTGAGTTTGGTAGCGGAAACCAAGAGACCCAGTACTTC.

The chain is built from TRBV11-2 and TRBJ2-3; 12 bases fit TRBD2. J gave up 5 bases and V 1 base, and 7 bases lay outside the gene matches. The CDR3 is made up of 17 amino acids. Germline V gene data show CDR1 as SGHAT and CDR2 as FQNNGV. The CDR3 DNA reads TGTGCCAGCAGCTTAGGCCTAGCGGGAGGGCCTGGAGATACGCAGTATTTT. It yields the protein CASSLGLAGGPGDTQYF.

This clone was observed a single time. The chain has TRBV30 and TRBJ2-7, with 10 bases that match TRBD2. This CDR3 has 14 amino acids. Germline CDR1 reads GTSNPN; CDR2 reads SVGIG (reference sequence). V shed 4 bases and J 3 bases; nucleotides not matched to a gene: 6. The CDR3 loop reads CAWTSGSKVYEQYF. The CDR3 DNA sequence: TGTGCCTGGACTAGCGGGAGTAAAGTCTACGAGCAGTACTTC.

The rearrangement joins TRBV5-6 to TRBJ1-3; D remains unclear. This CDR3 spans 14 amino acids. Trimming shortened V by 1 base and J by 4 bases, and 9 bases separated the two germline ends. Per the germline V gene, CDR1 is SGHDT and CDR2 is YYEEEE. CDR3 DNA sequence: TGTGCCAGCAGCTTGTGGGAGGGCGGAAACACCATATATTTT. Its protein is CASSLWEGGNTIYF.

The J gene is TRBJ1-1, the V gene TRBV4-1; 7 bases match TRBD1. The CDR3 sequence is 13 residues long. From germline, CDR1 is MGHRA and CDR2 YSYEKL. With 6 bases clipped from V and 3 bases from J, the junction kept 4 bases outside the gene matches. The CDR3 bases are TGCGCCAGCAGGTTACAGGGGCACACTGAAGCTTTCTTT. Protein: CASRLQGHTEAFF.

V is TRBV19 and J is TRBJ1-5; 7 nucleotides align to TRBD1. CDR1 is LNHDA and CDR2 is SQIVND in the germline V gene (reference sequence). The V gene end was trimmed by 9 bases and the J gene end by 6 bases; junction bases not matched to a gene: 14. The CDR3 sequence is 15 residues long. CDR3 bases: TGTGCCAGCAAAATGGACTGGACAGGTCCTCAGCCCCAGCATTTT. Protein: CASKMDWTGPQPQHF.

The chain carries TRBV28 and TRBJ2-2, with D maybe TRBD1 (6 bases). V was cut by 11 bases and J by 1 base, with 11 bases left in between. The CDR3 consists of 13 residues. Germline V gene lookup returns CDR1 MDHEN and CDR2 SYDVKM. The CDR3 protein is CASGTLNTGELFF. For the CDR3, the DNA is TGTGCCTCCGGGACACTGAACACCGGGGAGCTGTTTTTT.

This sequence joins TRBV14 and TRBJ2-1, with TRBD2 matching over 11 bases. Unmatched junction bases numbered 3, after V lost 4 bases and J lost 4 bases. This CDR3 is 15 amino acids long. Per the germline V gene, CDR1 is SGHDN and CDR2 is FVKESK. The CDR3 here is CASSLTSGGYNEQFF. Here the CDR3 DNA reads TGTGCCAGCAGCCTCACTAGCGGGGGTTACAATGAGCAGTTCTTC.

This clone was counted a single time. The chain recombines TRBV10-2 with TRBJ1-5; 10 bases match TRBD1. V gave up 2 bases and J gave up 0 bases; unmatched junction bases: 16. CDR1 and CDR2 from the germline V gene are WSHSY and SAAADI. CDR3 length: 21 residues. The CDR3 nucleotides read TGCGCCAGCAGTGAGAACTTATTTGGCGGGACAGGGGATTATAGCAATCAGCCCCAGCATTTT. It translates to CASSENLFGGTGDYSNQPQHF.

The count of this clone is one. The rearrangement links TRBV11-3 to TRBJ1-1, with D possibly being TRBD1 (6 bases). CDR3 size: 14 residues. Deletions cut 3 bases from V and 6 bases from J, with 14 bases between. The germline gives CDR1 SGHNT, CDR2 YENEEA. The CDR3 is CASSFLGARAEAFF. CDR3 in DNA: TGTGCCAGCAGCTTTCTGGGGGCGCGCGCTGAAGCTTTCTTT.

As concerns this clone: The identical CDR3 is also encoded by other nucleotide sequences in the sample. The J gene is TRBJ1-3, the V gene TRBV5-1, with no clear D. V was cut by 0 bases and J by 1 base, with 8 bases left in between. In germline, CDR1 is SGHRS, CDR2 YFSETQ. The CDR3 runs 15 residues. In nucleotides, the CDR3 is TGCGCCAGCAGCTTGGAGCTGGTTTCTGGAAACACCATATATTTT. Translated, it gives CASSLELVSGNTIYF.

The CDR3 reads CASSPLAGAEEKLFF. CDR3 bases: TGTGCCAGCTCACCACTCGCAGGGGCAGAAGAAAAACTGTTTTTT. V is TRBV18 and J is TRBJ1-4; D is perhaps TRBD1 (6 bases). Germline V CDR1 and CDR2: KGHSH, LQKENI. The CDR3 loop spans 15 amino acids. V dropped 1 base and J dropped 8 bases, with 14 bases sitting between them.

This chain uses TRBV3-1 (or the pseudogene TRBV3-2) with TRBJ2-2; 8 bases line up with TRBD1. The V gene end was trimmed by 4 bases and the J gene end by 6 bases; junction bases not matched to a gene: 1. Per germline, CDR1 LGHDT and CDR2 YNNKEL (reference sequence). The CDR3 covers 13 residues. In nucleotides, the CDR3 is TGTGCCAGCAGCCGGACAGGGCCCGGGGAGCTGTTTTTT. Protein sequence: CASSRTGPGELFF.

J is TRBJ1-1 and V is TRBV5-1, with D possibly matching TRBD1 (5 bases). V lost 0 bases, J lost 0 bases, and 12 bases lay in between. CDR3 size: 16 residues. From germline, CDR1 is SGHRS and CDR2 YFSETQ. CDR3 amino acids: CASSLGPGSMNTEAFF. The DNA of the CDR3 is TGCGCCAGCAGCTTGGGGCCAGGGTCCATGAACACTGAAGCTTTCTTT.

The V and J genes are TRBV27 and TRBJ2-7; 8 bases agree with TRBD1. Trimming at V came to 4 bases and at J to 4 bases, leaving 6 bases not matched to a gene. CDR3 size: 14 residues. Germline V lookup: CDR1 MNHEY, CDR2 SMNVEV (reference sequence). In DNA, the CDR3 is TGTGCCAGCAGTTACGACAGGGGTGGGTACGAGCAGTACTTC. Translating it yields CASSYDRGGYEQYF.

The rearrangement links TRBV27 to TRBJ2-1, with 9 bases identical to TRBD2. Trimming removed 5 bases from V and 4 bases from J; junction bases left unmatched: 6. The germline V gene has CDR1 MNHEY and CDR2 SMNVEV (reference sequence). CDR3 size: 15 residues. CDR3 protein: CASSMMTSGYNEQFF. CDR3 in DNA: TGTGCCAGCAGTATGATGACTAGCGGATACAATGAGCAGTTCTTC.

CDR3 amino acids: CASSPHRLAGAGEQFF. The CDR3 DNA reads TGTGCCAGCTCACCACATCGACTAGCGGGAGCGGGTGAGCAGTTCTTC. V usage is TRBV18 and J usage is TRBJ2-1, with 12 bases identical to TRBD2. Germline CDR1 is KGHSH and CDR2 is LQKENI. The CDR3 consists of 16 residues. V was clipped by 1 base and J by 9 bases; unmatched bases: 7.

The chain is built from TRBV11-1 and TRBJ2-3; 7 nucleotides align to TRBD2. The length of the CDR3 is 16 residues. The junction had 9 bases not matched to a gene; V was cut back by 1 base and J by 5 bases. Germline CDR1 is SGHAT and CDR2 is FQDESV (reference sequence). The CDR3 region is CASSLVTGLPEDTQYF. CDR3 DNA: TGTGCCAGCAGCTTAGTAACGGGACTACCCGAAGATACGCAGTATTTT.

This clone was seen only a few times. The V gene is TRBV4-1, the J gene TRBJ1-1, with 7 bases fitting TRBD1. The V gene end was trimmed by 4 bases and the J gene end by 0 bases; junction bases not matched to a gene: 5. Per the germline V gene, CDR1 is MGHRA and CDR2 is YSYEKL. The CDR3 has 15 amino acids. The CDR3 region has the DNA TGCGCCAGCAGCCCCCTGGGACAGCTGAACACTGAAGCTTTCTTT. Translation gives CASSPLGQLNTEAFF.

This clone was recorded only once. CDR3 bases: TGCGCCAGCAGCCCCACTCCCCGGGACAGGCCCCCCGAGGTGGGAAACACCATATATTTT. Translation: CASSPTPRDRPPEVGNTIYF. The chain links TRBV23-1 to TRBJ1-3; 8 bases align to TRBD1. TRBV23-1 falls under the ORF class, with uncertain function. This CDR3 has 20 residues. The V segment lost 6 bases and the J segment 4 bases; nucleotides outside the gene matches: 23.

The chain couples TRBV30 to TRBJ2-2; D is possibly TRBD1 (6 bases). CDR3 length: 14 amino acids. V lost 2 bases, J lost 1 base, and 8 bases lay in between. Germline lookup yields CDR1 GTSNPN and CDR2 SVGIG (reference sequence). The DNA of the CDR3 is TGTGCCTGGAGTTGGGACAAGAACACCGGGGAGCTGTTTTTT. It is translated as CAWSWDKNTGELFF.